This T cell receptor (beta chain) stems from a study of blood T cell repertoires in COVID-19. Study at large: Acute and convalescent COVID-19 specimens originated in the United States, Italy and Spain. Sample material is recorded as cDNA or gDNA derived from T cells, B-cell-depleted T cells, or PBMCs.

Per the study methods: By means of reference gene primer amplification, nucleated cell counts were estimated. The table came from immunoSEQ multiplex PCR; TCRdb's copy has only in-frame clones and leaves some out. V and J calls plus clone size are reproduced from that table; the DNA served to infer D and trimming. The table shows hundreds of thousands of clones, with approximately 86% occurring only once. On this clone itself: The same CDR3 also results from other DNA sequences found in this sample.

Germline lookup yields CDR1 LNHDA and CDR2 SQIVND (reference sequence). The CDR3 is made up of 13 amino acids. With V trimmed by 5 bases and J by 5 bases, 5 bases remained unmatched. The clonotype originates from a human donor in a cohort sampled during active COVID-19. V and J are TRBV19 and TRBJ1-1; 7 bases are shared with TRBD1. The specimen sequenced was peripheral blood. CDR3 residues: CASSSQGGTEAFF. In nucleotides, the CDR3 is TGTGCCAGTAGTTCCCAGGGGGGTACTGAAGCTTTCTTT.